Presented here are 8 T cell receptor beta chains from one specimen sequenced in a study of T cells after yellow fever vaccination. Each CDR3 protein gets one entry after TCRdb re-called the 5' RACE reads with MiXCR. The sample lists 110,000 to 150,000 distinct CDR3 sequences, just over 6.5% occurring once. Sequencing used CD4+ T cells sorted from PBMCs, obtained 10 days after the yellow fever booster vaccination. These receptors originate from a man aged 25-45 years who received the YFV17D yellow fever vaccine.

This clonotype was recorded many times. This sequence joins TRBV19 and TRBJ2-2; D perhaps matches TRBD2 (5 bases). Per the germline V gene, CDR1 is LNHDA and CDR2 is SQIVND (reference sequence). V lost 4 bases and J 3 bases, leaving 12 bases between the germline ends. This CDR3 is 15 amino acids long. This CDR3 reads CASSNSGLDTGELFF. The CDR3 DNA is TGTGCCAGTAGTAACTCGGGGTTAGACACCGGGGAGCTGTTTTTT.

A few counts support this clonotype. This chain uses TRBV11-2 with TRBJ1-5; D ambiguous. From germline, CDR1 is SGHAT and CDR2 FQNNGV. The CDR3 totals 14 residues. V shed 2 bases and J shed 2 bases, with 7 bases lying between them. The CDR3: CASSLWGGNQPQHF. DNA for the CDR3: TGTGCCAGCAGCTTATGGGGAGGCAATCAGCCCCAGCATTTT.

This clonotype was seen more than once but under ten times. This chain joins TRBV30 and TRBJ2-7; D is uncertain. Trimming pared 0 bases from V and 1 base from J, leaving 13 bases between. The CDR3 has 15 amino acids. Germline V lookup: CDR1 GTSNPN, CDR2 SVGIG (reference sequence). The DNA for the CDR3 is TGTGCCTGGAGTGTAGGAAATGTTCGTTCCTACGAGCAGTACTTC. Protein sequence: CAWSVGNVRSYEQYF.

At least ten counts were recorded for this clonotype. The V and J genes are TRBV20-1 and TRBJ2-2; 7 nucleotides line up with TRBD1. The CDR3 contains 13 residues. After removal of 3 bases from V and 4 bases from J, the junction contained 2 bases not matched to a gene. Germline loops: CDR1 DFQATT, CDR2 SNEGSKA (reference sequence). The chain's CDR3 is CSARKGATGELFF. The CDR3 DNA sequence: TGCAGTGCTAGGAAGGGGGCCACCGGGGAGCTGTTTTTT.

This clonotype was seen at least ten times. V and J are TRBV12-3 or TRBV12-4 and TRBJ2-1; perhaps TRBD1 as D (7 bases). Trimming left V 7 bases short and J 3 bases short, with 13 bases between. There are 14 residues in the CDR3. CDR3 sequence reads: CASNAQGGYNEQFF. DNA for the CDR3: TGTGCCAGCAACGCCCAGGGGGGCTACAATGAGCAGTTCTTC.

This clonotype was seen ten or more times. The V call is TRBV14, the J call TRBJ2-7; D ambiguous. The germline V gene has CDR1 SGHDN and CDR2 FVKESK. The ends were cut back, 4 bases at V and 0 bases at J, with 16 bases in the middle. The CDR3 is 16 residues long. This CDR3 reads CASSPPVGFSSYEQYF. CDR3 nucleotide sequence: TGTGCCAGCAGCCCCCCAGTGGGGTTCTCCTCCTACGAGCAGTACTTC.

This clonotype was detected ten times or more. The chain employs TRBV7-2 and TRBJ1-2, with 8 positions matching TRBD1. The CDR3 has 13 residues. The J segment lost 5 bases and the V segment lost 6 bases, leaving 5 bases of the junction unmatched. Germline values: CDR1 SGHTA, CDR2 FQGNSA. CDR3 residues: CASRGQDRYGYTF. In DNA form, the CDR3 reads TGTGCCAGCAGGGGACAGGACCGTTATGGCTACACCTTC.

This clonotype was counted ten times or more. This chain joins TRBV7-8 and TRBJ2-1, with TRBD2 matching over 14 bases. With 4 bases clipped from V and 12 bases from J, the junction kept 5 bases outside the gene matches. Germline CDR1 reads SGHVS; CDR2 reads FQNEAQ. The CDR3 is 14 amino acids. CDR3 region: CASSSRLAGGGQFF. The CDR3 region has the DNA TGTGCCAGCAGCTCCCGACTAGCGGGAGGGGGGCAGTTCTTC.